Below, 2 T cell receptor beta chains from the same sample are listed, as sequenced in a study of beta chain features in type 1 diabetes. Overall study results and limits: Across all four CD4+ subsets, people with type 1 diabetes showed modestly shorter TCRB CDR3s.

Antigens of these TCRs are unknown. cDNA synthesis used the whole RNA isolate, giving expressed TCRB sequences. TCRdb's table, derived via immunoSEQ multiplex PCR, lists solely in-frame clones and lacks some. Of about 160,000 clones listed, 7.5% to 9.5% are singletons. Input material: central memory CD4+ T cells from blood. These receptor sequences come from a woman aged 18-35 years with type 1 diabetes.

The genes are TRBV11-3 and TRBJ2-5; maybe TRBD2 (5 bases). V dropped 5 bases and J dropped 4 bases, with 14 bases sitting between them. The CDR3 contains 14 residues. Germline lookup yields CDR1 SGHNT and CDR2 YENEEA. The chain's CDR3 is CASSPPAGRETQYF. CDR3 in DNA: TGTGCCAGCAGCCCCCCGGCGGGTCGAGAGACCCAGTACTTC.

This clone was detected a few times. The gene calls are TRBV30 and TRBJ1-2; 7 bases align to TRBD1. Germline V lookup: CDR1 GTSNPN, CDR2 SVGIG (reference sequence). The CDR3 length is 13 residues. J was trimmed by 8 bases and V by 3 bases; bases with no gene match: 9. CDR3 sequence: CAWSPGQIKGYTF. In DNA form, the CDR3 reads TGTGCCTGGAGCCCGGGACAGATTAAGGGCTACACCTTC.